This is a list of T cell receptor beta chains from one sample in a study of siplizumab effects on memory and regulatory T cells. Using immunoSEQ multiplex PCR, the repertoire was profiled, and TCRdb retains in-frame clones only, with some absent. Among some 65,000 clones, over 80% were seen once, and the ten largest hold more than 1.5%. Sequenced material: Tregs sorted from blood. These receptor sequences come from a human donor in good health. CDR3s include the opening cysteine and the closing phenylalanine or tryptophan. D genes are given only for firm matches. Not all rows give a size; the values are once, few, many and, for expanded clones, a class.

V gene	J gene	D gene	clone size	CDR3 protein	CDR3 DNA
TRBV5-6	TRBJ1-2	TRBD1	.	CASSPYRGREYGYTF	TGTGCCAGCAGCCCCTACAGGGGCCGGGAGTATGGCTACACCTTC
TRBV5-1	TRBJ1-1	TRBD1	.	CASSGGTAGFTEAFF	TGCGCCAGCAGCGGGGGGACAGCCGGCTTCACTGAAGCTTTCTTT
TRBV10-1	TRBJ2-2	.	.	CASSESRRPTGELFF	TGCGCCAGCAGTGAGTCAAGGCGACCCACCGGGGAGCTGTTTTTT
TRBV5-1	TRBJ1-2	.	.	CASSLNKYGYTF	TGCGCCAGCAGCCTTAACAAGTATGGCTACACCTTC
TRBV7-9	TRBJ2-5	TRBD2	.	CASSRISGKETQYF	TGTGCCAGCAGCCGTATTAGCGGGAAGGAGACCCAGTACTTC
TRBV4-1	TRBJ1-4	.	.	CASSQDPGRMFEKLFF	TGCGCCAGCAGCCAAGATCCGGGGCGGATGTTCGAAAAACTGTTTTTT
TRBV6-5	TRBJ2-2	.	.	CASSYSGIGELFF	TGTGCCAGCAGTTATTCCGGGATCGGGGAGCTGTTTTTT
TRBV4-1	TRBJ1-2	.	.	CASSQEMTANFLYGYTF	TGCGCCAGCAGCCAAGAAATGACAGCGAATTTTCTCTATGGCTACACCTTC
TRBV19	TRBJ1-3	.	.	CASSIGKRNTIYF	TGTGCCAGTAGTATTGGGAAAAGAAACACCATATATTTT
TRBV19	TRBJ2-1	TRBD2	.	CASSPFSGRGGNEQFF	TGTGCCAGTAGTCCCTTCAGCGGGAGAGGGGGCAATGAGCAGTTCTTC
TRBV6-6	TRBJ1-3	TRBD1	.	CASSYTRTGTGNTIYF	TGTGCCAGCAGTTACACTAGGACAGGGACCGGAAACACCATATATTTT
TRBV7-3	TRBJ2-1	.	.	CASSTSGLYNEQFF	TGTGCCAGCAGCACATCCGGACTGTACAATGAGCAGTTCTTC
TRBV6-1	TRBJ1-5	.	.	CASSGLTAGQPQHF	TGTGCCAGCAGTGGTCTGACGGCGGGGCAGCCCCAGCATTTT
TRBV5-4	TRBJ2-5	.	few	CASSLGSSKTQYF	TGTGCCAGCAGCTTAGGGTCCTCTAAGACCCAGTACTTC
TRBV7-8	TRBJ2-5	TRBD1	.	CASSRDRGETQYF	TGTGCCAGCAGCCGGGACAGAGGAGAGACCCAGTACTTC
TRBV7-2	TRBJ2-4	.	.	CASSLGVIQYF	TGTGCCAGCAGCTTAGGAGTCATTCAGTACTTC
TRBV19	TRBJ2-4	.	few	CASSTGRGNIQYF	TGTGCCAGTTCTACCGGGAGAGGGAACATTCAGTACTTC
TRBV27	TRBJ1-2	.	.	CASSLRGSHYGYTF	TGTGCCAGCAGTTTACGAGGCAGCCACTATGGCTACACCTTC
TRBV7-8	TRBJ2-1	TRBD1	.	CASDRDRGNEQFF	TGTGCCAGCGACCGCGACAGGGGTAATGAGCAGTTCTTC
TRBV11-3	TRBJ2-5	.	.	CASSYHYDRYQETQYF	TGTGCCAGCAGCTACCATTATGACAGGTACCAAGAGACCCAGTACTTC